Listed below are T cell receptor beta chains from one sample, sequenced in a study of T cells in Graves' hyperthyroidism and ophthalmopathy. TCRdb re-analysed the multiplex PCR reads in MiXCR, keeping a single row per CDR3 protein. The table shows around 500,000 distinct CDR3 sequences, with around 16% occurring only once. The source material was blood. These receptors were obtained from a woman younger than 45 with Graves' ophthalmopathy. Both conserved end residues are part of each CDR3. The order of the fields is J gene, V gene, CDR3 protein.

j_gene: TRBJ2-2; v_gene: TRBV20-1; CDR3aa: CSARDRQGLTGELFF
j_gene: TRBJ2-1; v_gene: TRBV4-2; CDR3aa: CASSQIWTSGKDEQFF
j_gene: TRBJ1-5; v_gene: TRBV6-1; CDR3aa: CASSEVENSNQPQHF
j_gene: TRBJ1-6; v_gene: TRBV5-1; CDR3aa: CASSPTGGNSPLHF
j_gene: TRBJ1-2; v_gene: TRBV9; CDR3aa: CASSPEGALGYTF
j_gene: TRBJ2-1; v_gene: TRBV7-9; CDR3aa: CASSLVPGVSYNEQFF
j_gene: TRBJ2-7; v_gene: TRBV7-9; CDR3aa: CASSAQQGHRSYEQYF
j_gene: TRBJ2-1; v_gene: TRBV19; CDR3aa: CASSIMSTSGRYGSYNEQFF
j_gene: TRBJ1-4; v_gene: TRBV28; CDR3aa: CASSALISTNEKLFF
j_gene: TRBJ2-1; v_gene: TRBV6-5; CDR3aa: CASSSHSGGRRYEQFF
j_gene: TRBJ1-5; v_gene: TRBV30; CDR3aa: CAWSVPAQPQHF
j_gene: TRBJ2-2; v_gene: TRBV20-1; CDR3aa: CSASDAAPVRTGELFF
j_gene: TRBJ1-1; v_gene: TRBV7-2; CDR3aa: CASSWTGVLAFF
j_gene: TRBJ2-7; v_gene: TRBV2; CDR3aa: CASIGTGGSYEQYF
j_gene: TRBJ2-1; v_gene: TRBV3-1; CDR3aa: CASSQDWRTEQFF
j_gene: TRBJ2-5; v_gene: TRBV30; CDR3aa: CAWTSWETQYF
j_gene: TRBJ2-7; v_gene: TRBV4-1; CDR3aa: CASSRKEIAGTGGHEQYF
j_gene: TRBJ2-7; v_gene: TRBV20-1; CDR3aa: CSASLRSGAYEQYF
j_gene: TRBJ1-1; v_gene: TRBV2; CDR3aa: CASTGGYTEAFF
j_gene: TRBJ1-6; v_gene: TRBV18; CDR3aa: CASSVDRWNSPLHF
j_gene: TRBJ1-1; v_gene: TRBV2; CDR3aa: CASRGRGGKGEAFF
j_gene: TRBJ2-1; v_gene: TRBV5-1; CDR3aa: CASSLELAGSSGSNEQFF
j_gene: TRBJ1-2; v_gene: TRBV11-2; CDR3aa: CASSLEAGPYGYTF
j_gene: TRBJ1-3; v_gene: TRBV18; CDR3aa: CASSPLGADGNTIYF
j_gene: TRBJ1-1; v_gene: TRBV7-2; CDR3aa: CASSPLGQGTEAFF
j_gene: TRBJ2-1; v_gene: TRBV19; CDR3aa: CASRPRLSGYDNEQFF
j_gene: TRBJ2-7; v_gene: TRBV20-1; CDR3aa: CSAEVGREPRQYF
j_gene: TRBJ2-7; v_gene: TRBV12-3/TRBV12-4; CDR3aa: CASRGTKAGPGYEQYF
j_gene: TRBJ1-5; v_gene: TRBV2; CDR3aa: CASSRRQQGQPQHF
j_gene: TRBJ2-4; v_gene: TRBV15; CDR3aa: CATGAGFAKNIQYF
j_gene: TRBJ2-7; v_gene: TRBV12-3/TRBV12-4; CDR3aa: CASSENSYEQYF
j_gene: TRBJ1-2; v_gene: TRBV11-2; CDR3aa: CASSLGSAMGYTF
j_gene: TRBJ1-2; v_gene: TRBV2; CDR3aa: CASIKLTGGASYGYTF
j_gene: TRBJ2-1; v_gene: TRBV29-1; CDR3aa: CSVELAGRYNEQFF
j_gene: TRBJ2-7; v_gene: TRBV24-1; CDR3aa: CATSAPGRNSYEQYF
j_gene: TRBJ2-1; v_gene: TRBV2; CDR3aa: CASSEGGREYNEQFF
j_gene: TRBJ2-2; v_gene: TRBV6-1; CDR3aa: CASWQGTGELFF
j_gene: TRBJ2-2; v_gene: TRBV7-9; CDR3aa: CATELAGANTGELFF
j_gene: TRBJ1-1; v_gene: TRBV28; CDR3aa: CASRTIDRGLNTEAFF
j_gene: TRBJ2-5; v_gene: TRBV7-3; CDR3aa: CASSSTGPKETQYF
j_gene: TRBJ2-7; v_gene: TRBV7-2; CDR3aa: CASSYLAGVNEQYF
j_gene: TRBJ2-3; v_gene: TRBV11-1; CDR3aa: CASSPGLAGGYTQYF
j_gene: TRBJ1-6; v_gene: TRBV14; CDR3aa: CASSQGRYNSPLHF
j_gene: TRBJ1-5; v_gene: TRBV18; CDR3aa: CASSPRSDQPQHF
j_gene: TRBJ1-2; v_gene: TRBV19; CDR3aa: CASSLGRTYGYTF
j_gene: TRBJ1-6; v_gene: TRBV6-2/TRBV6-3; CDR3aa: CASSYGLGSPLHF
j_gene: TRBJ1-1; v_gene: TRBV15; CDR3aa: CATSRDYTEAFF
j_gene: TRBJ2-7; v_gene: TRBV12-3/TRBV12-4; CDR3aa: CASSLIGRRDEQYF
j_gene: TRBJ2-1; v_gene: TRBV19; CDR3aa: CASSMDANEQFF
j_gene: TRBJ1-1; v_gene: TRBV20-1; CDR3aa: CSGRVGSEAFF
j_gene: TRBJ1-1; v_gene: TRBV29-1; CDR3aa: CSVRQGVDTEAFF
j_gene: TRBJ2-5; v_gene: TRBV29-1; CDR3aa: CSVEWDREETQYF
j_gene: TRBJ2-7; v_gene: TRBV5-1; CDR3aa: CASSLVLRDEQYF
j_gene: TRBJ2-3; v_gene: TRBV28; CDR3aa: CASTSNLRDYTSDTQYF
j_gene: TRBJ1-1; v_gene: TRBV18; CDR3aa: CASSPGTGRNTEAFF